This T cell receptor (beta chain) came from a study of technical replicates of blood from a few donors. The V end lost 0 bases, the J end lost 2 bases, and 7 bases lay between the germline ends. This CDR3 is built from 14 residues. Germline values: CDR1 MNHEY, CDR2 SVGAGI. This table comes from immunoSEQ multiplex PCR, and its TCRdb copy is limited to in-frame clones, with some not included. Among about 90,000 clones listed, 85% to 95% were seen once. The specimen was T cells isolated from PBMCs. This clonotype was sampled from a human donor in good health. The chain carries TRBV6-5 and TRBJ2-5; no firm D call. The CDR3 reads CASSYSVQQETQYF. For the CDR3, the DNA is TGTGCCAGCAGTTACTCGGTACAGCAAGAGACCCAGTACTTC.